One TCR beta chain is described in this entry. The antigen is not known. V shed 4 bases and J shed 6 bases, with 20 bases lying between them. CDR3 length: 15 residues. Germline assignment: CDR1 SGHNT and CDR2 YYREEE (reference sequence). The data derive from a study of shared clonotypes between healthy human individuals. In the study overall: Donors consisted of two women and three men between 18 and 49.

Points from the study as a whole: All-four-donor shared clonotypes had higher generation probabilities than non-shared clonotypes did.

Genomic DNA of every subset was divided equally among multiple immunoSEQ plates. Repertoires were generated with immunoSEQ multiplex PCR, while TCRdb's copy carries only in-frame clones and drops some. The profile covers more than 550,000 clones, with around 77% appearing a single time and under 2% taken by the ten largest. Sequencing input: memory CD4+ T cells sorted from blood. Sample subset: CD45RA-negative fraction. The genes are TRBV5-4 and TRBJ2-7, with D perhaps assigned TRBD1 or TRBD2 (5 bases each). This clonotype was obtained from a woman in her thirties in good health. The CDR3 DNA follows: TGTGCCAGCAGCATCCAATCAGGACAAAGCGGCGAGCAGTACTTC. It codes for CASSIQSGQSGEQYF. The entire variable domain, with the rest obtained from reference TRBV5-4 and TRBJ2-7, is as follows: ETGVTQSPTHLIKTRGQQVTLRCSSQSGHNTVSWYQQALGQGPQFIFQYYREEENGRGNFPPRFSGLQFPNYSSELNVNALELDDSALYLCASSIQSGQSGEQYFGPGTRLTVT.